A single sample gave rise to the 20 T cell receptor beta chains below, sequenced in a study of blood T cell repertoires in COVID-19. Data came from immunoSEQ multiplex PCR; TCRdb stores just in-frame clones and leaves some out. The table lists approximately 9,700 clones, about 89% of them singletons. The specimen was peripheral blood. The receptors stem from a human donor in a cohort sampled during active COVID-19.

This clone was picked up one time. The chain uses TRBV4-1 and TRBJ2-2; 10 bases line up with TRBD2. J gave up 4 bases and V 4 bases, and 3 bases lay outside the gene matches. This CDR3 has 15 residues. Germline V lookup: CDR1 MGHRA, CDR2 YSYEKL. In DNA form, the CDR3 reads TGCGCCAGCAGCCCCCTAGCGGGGGCCACCGGGGAGCTGTTTTTT. Residues: CASSPLAGATGELFF.

Note on this clone: Other nucleotide sequences in the sample specify the same CDR3. The rearrangement joins TRBV5-5 to TRBJ1-5; 7 bases are a match to TRBD1. CDR3 length: 17 amino acids. With 1 base clipped from V and 7 bases from J, the junction kept 14 bases outside the gene matches. CDR1 and CDR2 (germline): SGHKS, YYEKEE (reference sequence). CDR3 DNA: TGTGCCAGCAGCTTGATGGCGCCGGGACAGTCGGGGCAGCCCCAGCATTTT. Translation: CASSLMAPGQSGQPQHF.

The chain recombines TRBV5-1 with TRBJ1-2; TRBD1 might be the D (5 bases). This CDR3 is 14 amino acids long. Germline CDR1 reads SGHRS; CDR2 reads YFSETQ. V lost 4 bases and J lost 3, with 13 bases in between. CDR3 sequence (DNA): TGCGCCAGCAGCCCCACAGACAGCTACTATGGCTACACCTTC. It yields the protein CASSPTDSYYGYTF.

This chain links TRBV6-6 with TRBJ1-1; maybe TRBD1 (5 bases). Trimming shortened V by 4 bases and J by 5 bases, and 20 bases separated the two germline ends. CDR1 is MNHNY and CDR2 is SVGAGI in the germline V gene (reference sequence). The CDR3 is made up of 16 amino acids. The CDR3 region is CASSSDGGVTVTEAFF. The CDR3 DNA follows: TGTGCCAGCAGTTCGGACGGGGGGGTGACTGTAACTGAAGCTTTCTTT.

V usage is TRBV10-3 and J usage is TRBJ2-7; the D is unclear. This CDR3 has 14 residues. Per the germline V gene, CDR1 is ENHRY and CDR2 is SYGVKD. V was cut by 1 base and J by 0 bases, with 7 bases left in between. CDR3 residues: CAISEFSSSYEQYF. CDR3 bases: TGTGCCATCAGTGAGTTCTCTAGCTCCTACGAGCAGTACTTC.

This sequence joins TRBV11-2 and TRBJ2-7; 7 bases line up with TRBD1. There are 14 residues in the CDR3. Trimming at V came to 5 bases and at J to 1 base, leaving 5 bases not matched to a gene. Germline values: CDR1 SGHAT, CDR2 FQNNGV. The CDR3 here is CASSPGTASYEQYF. The CDR3 bases are TGTGCCAGCAGCCCCGGGACAGCGTCCTACGAGCAGTACTTC.

This rearrangement joins TRBV9 to TRBJ2-1, with 9 bases matching TRBD2. V was clipped by 4 bases and J by 7 bases; unmatched bases: 9. This CDR3 has 15 amino acids. The germline CDR1 and CDR2 sequences are SGDLS and YYNGEE. The CDR3 sequence is CASSPSGDPWNEQFF. The CDR3 region has the DNA TGTGCCAGCAGCCCTAGCGGGGATCCCTGGAATGAGCAGTTCTTC. The full variable domain, with the rest looked up from reference TRBV9 and TRBJ2-1, is DSGVTQTPKHLITATGQRVTLRCSPRSGDLSVYWYQQSLDQGLQFLIQYYNGEERAKGNILERFSAQQFPDLHSELNLSSLELGDSALYFCASSPSGDPWNEQFFGPGTRLTVL.

This chain joins TRBV4-1 and TRBJ2-1, with 9 bases identical to TRBD2. The V gene's germline CDR1 is MGHRA and CDR2 YSYEKL. The CDR3 runs to 20 residues. J gave up 0 bases and V 1 base, and 13 bases lay outside the gene matches. CDR3 in DNA: TGCGCCAGCAGCCAAGTCCGGAGCGGGGGGTCCCCTTTCTCCTACAATGAGCAGTTCTTC. Translating gives CASSQVRSGGSPFSYNEQFF.

The chain carries TRBV19 and TRBJ1-1; D might be TRBD1 (6 bases). Trimming stripped 3 bases from V and 7 bases from J, with 12 bases between. This CDR3 is 13 amino acids long. Germline V gene data show CDR1 as LNHDA and CDR2 as SQIVND (reference sequence). The CDR3 nucleotides read TGTGCCAGTAGTATCGGCAGGGGTCTTGAAGCTTTCTTT. This codes for CASSIGRGLEAFF. Supplemented by reference TRBV19 and TRBJ1-1, the full variable domain reads DGGITQSPKYLFRKEGQNVTLSCEQNLNHDAMYWYRQDPGQGLRLIYYSQIVNDFQKGDIAEGYSVSREKKESFPLTVTSAQKNPTAFYLCASSIGRGLEAFFGQGTRLTVV.

The chain uses TRBV18 and TRBJ2-1; 8 bases map to TRBD2. The germline V gene has CDR1 KGHSH and CDR2 LQKENI. The CDR3 extends over 17 amino acids. With 6 bases clipped from V and 0 bases from J, the junction kept 10 bases outside the gene matches. The CDR3 region has the DNA TGTGCCAGCTCTATGTTTGGCGGGGGGAGCTCCTACAATGAGCAGTTCTTC. Encoded protein: CASSMFGGGSSYNEQFF.

The gene calls are TRBV2 and TRBJ1-2; possibly TRBD1 for D (6 bases). The CDR3 loop spans 16 amino acids. Trimming stripped 3 bases from V and 4 bases from J, with 18 bases between. Germline assignment: CDR1 SNHLY and CDR2 FYNNEI. CDR3 sequence: CASSEGTRRGAYGYTF. DNA of the CDR3: TGTGCCAGCAGTGAGGGGACACGCCGGGGGGCCTATGGCTACACCTTC.

The chain combines TRBV2 with TRBJ1-6, with a possible D match to TRBD1 (5 bases). The CDR3 runs 15 residues. CDR1 SNHLY and CDR2 FYNNEI come from the germline V gene. V lost 4 bases to trimming and J lost 0 bases, with 7 bases between them. CDR3 DNA: TGTGCCAGCAGTGGACAGAGCTCCTATAATTCACCCCTCCACTTT. This gives the protein CASSGQSSYNSPLHF. The full variable domain, rest sourced from reference TRBV2 and TRBJ1-6, is EPEVTQTPSHQVTQMGQEVILRCVPISNHLYFYWYRQILGQKVEFLVSFYNNEISEKSEIFDDQFSVERPDGSNFTLKIRSTKLEDSAMYFCASSGQSSYNSPLHFGNGTRLTVT.

The chain couples TRBV5-5 to TRBJ2-3; 7 nucleotides line up with TRBD1. Germline V lookup: CDR1 SGHKS, CDR2 YYEKEE (reference sequence). V trimming: 0 bases; J trimming: 11 bases; junction bases outside the gene matches: 9. The CDR3 spans 14 residues. CDR3 amino acids: CASSLESGTALQYF. The CDR3 region has the DNA TGTGCCAGCAGCTTGGAATCCGGGACAGCGCTGCAGTATTTT.

The V gene is TRBV5-6, the J gene TRBJ2-3; 8 bases fit TRBD1. The CDR3 length is 16 residues. V lost 4 bases to trimming and J lost 6 bases; unmatched junction nucleotides: 13. The germline CDR1 and CDR2 sequences are SGHDT and YYEEEE. The CDR3 nucleotides are TGTGCCAGCAGCGCGGAATTGACAGGGGTGGGGGATACGCAGTATTTT. Residues: CASSAELTGVGDTQYF.

The rearrangement uses TRBV13 and TRBJ1-3; D remains unclear. Between the trimmed V and J ends, which lost 4 bases and 4 bases, there was a span of 11 bases. Germline assignment: CDR1 PRHDT and CDR2 FYEKMQ (reference sequence). The CDR3 length is 14 residues. The CDR3 region has the DNA TGTGCCAGCAGCTCCTCTTCTTTCGGAAACACCATATATTTT. Translating gives CASSSSSFGNTIYF.

This chain connects TRBV7-3 to TRBJ2-1, with 12 bases fitting TRBD2. J was trimmed by 5 bases and V by 5 bases; bases with no gene match: 10. Germline lookup yields CDR1 SGHTA and CDR2 FQGTGA. The CDR3 runs 17 residues. The CDR3 protein is CASSPSSGGALDNEQFF. The DNA for the CDR3 is TGTGCCAGCAGCCCATCTAGCGGGGGGGCGTTAGACAATGAGCAGTTCTTC.

The genes are TRBV7-8 and TRBJ2-7; tentative D call: TRBD2 (6 bases). CDR1 SGHVS and CDR2 FQNEAQ come from the germline V gene. The CDR3 totals 15 residues. V was trimmed by 3 bases and J by 2 bases, leaving 14 bases between them. CDR3 nucleotide sequence: TGTGCCAGCAGCTTTTTCCCGGGGGTCGCCTACGAGCAGTACTTC. Protein sequence: CASSFFPGVAYEQYF.

V usage is TRBV7-9 and J usage is TRBJ2-7, with 9 bases lining up with TRBD2. V trimming: 0 bases; J trimming: 3 bases; junction bases outside the gene matches: 12. Per germline, CDR1 SEHNR and CDR2 FQNEAQ (reference sequence). This CDR3 spans 18 amino acids. CDR3 sequence reads: CASSLASGGPKGNYEQYF. The DNA of the CDR3 is TGTGCCAGCAGCTTAGCTAGCGGGGGCCCCAAAGGGAACTACGAGCAGTACTTC.

About this clone itself: Germline and junction disagree at one end, which may indicate a read error. At the DNA level, this CDR3 is encoded by other sequences in the same sample as well. The chain uses TRBV5-1 and TRBJ1-1; tentative D call: TRBD1 (5 bases). CDR1 and CDR2 (germline): SGHRS, YFSETQ. CDR3 size: 14 residues. The CDR3 region has the DNA TGCGCCAGCAGCTTGGGGTCGGCGGGGACTGAAGCCTTCTTT. Protein: CASSLGSAGTEAFF.

This clone was seen only a few times. This sequence joins TRBV6-5 and TRBJ2-2; no clear D. Trimming took 8 bases from V and 0 from J, leaving 7 bases between them. The V gene's germline CDR1 is MNHEY and CDR2 SVGAGI. The CDR3 loop spans 13 amino acids. The CDR3 loop is CASREANTGELFF. CDR3 bases: TGTGCCAGCCGAGAGGCGAACACCGGGGAGCTGTTTTTT.